This TCR beta chain was retrieved from a study of graft-versus-host responses after intestinal transplantation. A note on this clone: Its antigen remains unknown.

Sequencing used immunoSEQ multiplex PCR; TCRdb keeps in-frame clones, though not all of them. The table has some 86,000 clones, under 95% seen once. Germline CDR1 SGHRS, CDR2 YFSETQ. V was pared by 0 bases and J by 6 bases, with 3 bases of the junction left unmatched. This CDR3 contains 16 residues. The chain is built from TRBV5-1 and TRBJ2-2; 12 nucleotides agree with TRBD2. This TCR was sampled from a human donor who received an intestinal transplant. This material consisted of unstimulated CD8+ T cells sorted from spleen or lymph node cells, taken before intestinal transplant. CDR3: CASSLGLAGEPGELFF. The CDR3 DNA reads TGCGCCAGCAGCTTGGGACTAGCGGGAGAGCCCGGGGAGCTGTTTTTT. The full variable domain, in which reference TRBV5-1 and TRBJ2-2 provide the parts outside the CDR3, is KAGVTQTPRYLIKTRGQQVTLSCSPISGHRSVSWYQQTPGQGLQFLFEYFSETQRNKGNFPGRFSGRQFSNSRSEMNVSTLELGDSALYLCASSLGLAGEPGELFFGEGSRLTVL.